The 10 T cell receptor beta chains reported below all come from one sample, sequenced in a study of regulatory T cells in long-lasting Graves disease. The sample's time point: newly diagnosed GD, antithyroid drugs for less than 3 months. The TCR library was made from RNA that had been extracted from PBMCs in TRIzol. Researchers made TCR beta libraries by using iRepertoire HTBI primers and running Arm-PCR on CDR3 regions. TCRdb re-called the multiplex PCR reads through MiXCR, storing one row per CDR3 protein. The table includes under 700,000 distinct CDR3 sequences, about 16% detected once. The data were also submitted as part of a second study, on T cells in Graves' hyperthyroidism and ophthalmopathy.

The sequences come from peripheral blood mononuclear cells (PBMCs), collected at new diagnosis, from a patient treated with antithyroid drugs. The receptors here all came from a woman aged 35-65 years with Graves disease.

A word on this clonotype: A read error is possible here, since a much larger clone lies one base away. The V gene is TRBV12-3 or TRBV12-4, the J gene TRBJ2-5; 10 nucleotides agree with TRBD2. This CDR3 comprises 15 residues. The CDR3 sequence is CASSFSGGTQETQCF. CDR3 DNA: TGTGCCAGCAGTTTTAGCGGGGGGACCCAAGAGACCCAGTGCTTC.

The table lists this clonotype with many counts. This sequence joins TRBV24-1 and TRBJ2-1; possible D gene TRBD2, 5 bases. Germline CDR1 KGHDR, CDR2 SFDVKD. V lost 3 bases, J lost 7 bases, and 15 bases lay in between. The CDR3 covers 15 residues. CDR3 DNA sequence: TGTGCCACCAGTGATCCGTTACCGGCGGGTAATGAGCAGTTCTTC. This gives the protein CATSDPLPAGNEQFF.

Ten or more counts support this clonotype. For the CDR3, the DNA is TGTGCCAGCAGCCCTACTAGCGGGGGTTCGGGTACGCAGTATTTT. This codes for CASSPTSGGSGTQYF. The chain uses TRBV11-2 and TRBJ2-3; 11 positions match TRBD2. The CDR3 spans 15 residues. The germline CDR1 and CDR2 sequences are SGHAT and FQNNGV. V was pared by 5 bases and J by 8 bases, with 9 bases of the junction left unmatched.

This clonotype was observed at least ten times. This chain uses TRBV11-2 with TRBJ2-5, with D uncertain. V dropped 7 bases and J dropped 5 bases, with 23 bases sitting between them. The CDR3 is made up of 16 amino acids. Germline V gene lookup returns CDR1 SGHAT and CDR2 FQNNGV. The CDR3 sequence: CASTTLRGRTSETQYF. CDR3 sequence (DNA): TGTGCCAGCACCACCTTAAGAGGCAGGACGTCGGAGACCCAGTACTTC.

V and J are TRBV20-1 and TRBJ1-6; 8 nucleotides line up with TRBD1. The CDR3 is made up of 13 amino acids. The V segment lost 7 bases and the J segment 6 bases; nucleotides outside the gene matches: 5. From germline, CDR1 is DFQATT and CDR2 SNEGSKA (reference sequence). CDR3 in amino acids: CSVGGTGNSPLHF. The CDR3 coding sequence is TGCAGTGTCGGAGGGACAGGTAATTCACCCCTCCACTTT.

The chain combines TRBV20-1 with TRBJ1-6, with D possibly TRBD1 on 5 matching bases. V lost 2 bases and J 6 bases, leaving 14 bases between the germline ends. This CDR3 region has 15 residues. CDR1 and CDR2 (germline): DFQATT, SNEGSKA (reference sequence). CDR3 nucleotide sequence: TGCAGTGCTAGACCCGGGGCAGGGAGTAATTCACCCCTCCACTTT. Translation: CSARPGAGSNSPLHF.

This clonotype was counted ten times or more. The chain's CDR3 is CASTLWAGGKPNTGELFF. The CDR3 coding sequence is TGTGCCAGCACCCTCTGGGCAGGGGGCAAACCGAACACCGGGGAGCTGTTTTTT. The chain uses TRBV12-3 or TRBV12-4 and TRBJ2-2; 8 nucleotides agree with TRBD1. The CDR3 is 18 residues long. The trim removed 7 bases at V and 0 bases at J, leaving 13 bases unmatched.

The sample holds many counts of this clonotype. The chain links TRBV5-1 to TRBJ2-1; 7 nucleotides match TRBD1. The CDR3 extends over 15 amino acids. Losses at the gene ends were 4 bases for V and 5 bases for J; bases not matched to a gene: 9. From germline, CDR1 is SGHRS and CDR2 YFSETQ. The CDR3 loop reads CASSPFNRGDNEQFF. As DNA, the CDR3 is TGCGCCAGCAGCCCCTTTAACAGGGGAGACAATGAGCAGTTCTTC. Supplemented by reference TRBV5-1 and TRBJ2-1, the full variable domain reads KAGVTQTPRYLIKTRGQQVTLSCSPISGHRSVSWYQQTPGQGLQFLFEYFSETQRNKGNFPGRFSGRQFSNSRSEMNVSTLELGDSALYLCASSPFNRGDNEQFFGPGTRLTVL.

This clonotype was detected ten times or more. The chain is built from TRBV12-3 or TRBV12-4 and TRBJ2-7; 8 bases are a match to TRBD1. The CDR3 length is 13 residues. Losses at the gene ends were 5 bases for V and 3 bases for J; bases not matched to a gene: 3. The CDR3 coding sequence is TGTGCCAGCAGTCCGACAGGGGACTACGAGCAGTACTTC. Translated, it gives CASSPTGDYEQYF.

This clonotype was detected a few times. This rearrangement joins TRBV6-2 or TRBV6-3 to TRBJ2-3; the match to TRBD2 covers 8 bases. Germline V CDR1 and CDR2: MNHEY, SVGEGT. The junction had 5 bases not matched to a gene; V was cut back by 5 bases and J by 1 base. The CDR3 runs to 15 residues. The CDR3 sequence: CASSELAVGTDTQYF. The CDR3, as DNA: TGTGCCAGCAGTGAACTAGCGGTGGGCACAGATACGCAGTATTTT.